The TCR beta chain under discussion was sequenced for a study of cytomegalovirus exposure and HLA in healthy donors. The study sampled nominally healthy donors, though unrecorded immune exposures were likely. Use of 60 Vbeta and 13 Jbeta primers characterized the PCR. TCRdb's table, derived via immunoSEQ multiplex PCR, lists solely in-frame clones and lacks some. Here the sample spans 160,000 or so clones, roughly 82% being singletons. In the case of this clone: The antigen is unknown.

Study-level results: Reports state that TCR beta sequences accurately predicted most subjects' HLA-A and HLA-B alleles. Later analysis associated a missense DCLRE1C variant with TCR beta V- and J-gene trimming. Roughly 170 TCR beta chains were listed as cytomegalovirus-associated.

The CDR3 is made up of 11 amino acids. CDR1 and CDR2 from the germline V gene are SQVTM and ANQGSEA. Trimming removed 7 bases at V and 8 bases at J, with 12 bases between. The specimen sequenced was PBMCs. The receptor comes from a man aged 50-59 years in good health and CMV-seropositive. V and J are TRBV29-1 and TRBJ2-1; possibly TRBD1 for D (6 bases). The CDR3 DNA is TGCAGCGGATCGGACAGACATGAGCAGTTCTTC. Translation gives CSGSDRHEQFF.